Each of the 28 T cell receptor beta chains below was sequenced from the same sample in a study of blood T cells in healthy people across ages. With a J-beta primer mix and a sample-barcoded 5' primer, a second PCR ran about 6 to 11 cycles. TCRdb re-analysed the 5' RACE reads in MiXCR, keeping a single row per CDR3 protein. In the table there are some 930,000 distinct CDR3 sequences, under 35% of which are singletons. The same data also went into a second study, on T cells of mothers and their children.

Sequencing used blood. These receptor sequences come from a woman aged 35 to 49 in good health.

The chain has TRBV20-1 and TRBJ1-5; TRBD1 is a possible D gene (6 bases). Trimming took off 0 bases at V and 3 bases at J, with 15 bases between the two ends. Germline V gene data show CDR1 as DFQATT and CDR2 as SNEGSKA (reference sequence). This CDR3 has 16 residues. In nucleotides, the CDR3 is TGCAGTGCTAGAGATGGTGGGGGCTCGTTCAATCAGCCCCAGCATTTT. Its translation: CSARDGGGSFNQPQHF.

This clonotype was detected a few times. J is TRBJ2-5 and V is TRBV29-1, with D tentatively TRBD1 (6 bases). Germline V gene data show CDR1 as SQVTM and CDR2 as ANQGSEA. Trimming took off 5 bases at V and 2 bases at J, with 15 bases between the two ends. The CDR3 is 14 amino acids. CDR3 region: CSVHTRTAQETQYF. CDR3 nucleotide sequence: TGCAGCGTTCATACAAGGACAGCTCAAGAGACCCAGTACTTC.

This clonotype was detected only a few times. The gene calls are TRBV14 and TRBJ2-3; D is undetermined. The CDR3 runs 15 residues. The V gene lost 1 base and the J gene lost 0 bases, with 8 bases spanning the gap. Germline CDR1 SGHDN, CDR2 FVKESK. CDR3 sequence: CASSQGHLSTDTQYF. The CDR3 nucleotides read TGTGCCAGCAGCCAAGGTCATCTTAGCACAGATACGCAGTATTTT. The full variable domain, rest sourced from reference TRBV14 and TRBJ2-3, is EAGVTQFPSHSVIEKGQTVTLRCDPISGHDNLYWYRRVMGKEIKFLLHFVKESKQDESGMPNNRFLAERTGGTYSTLKVQPAELEDSGVYFCASSQGHLSTDTQYFGPGTRLTVL.

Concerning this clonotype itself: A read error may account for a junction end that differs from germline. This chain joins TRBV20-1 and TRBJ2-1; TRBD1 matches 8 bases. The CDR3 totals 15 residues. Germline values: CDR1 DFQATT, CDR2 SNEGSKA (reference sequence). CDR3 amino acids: CSARTLQGADGEQFF. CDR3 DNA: TGCAGCGCTAGAACTTTGCAGGGGGCGGATGGTGAGCAGTTCTTC.

In DNA, the CDR3 is TGTGCCAGCAGCTCCGGGACAGGGACAGTAAATCAGCCCCAGCATTTT. This gives the protein CASSSGTGTVNQPQHF. The rearrangement links TRBV7-6 to TRBJ1-5; 9 nucleotides agree with TRBD1. Germline V gene data show CDR1 as SGHVS and CDR2 as FNYEAQ. With V trimmed by 4 bases and J by 4 bases, 8 bases remained unmatched. This CDR3 contains 16 residues.

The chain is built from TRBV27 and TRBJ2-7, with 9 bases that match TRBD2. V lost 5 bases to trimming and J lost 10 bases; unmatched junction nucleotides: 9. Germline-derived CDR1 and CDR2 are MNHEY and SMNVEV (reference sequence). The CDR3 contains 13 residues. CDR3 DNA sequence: TGTGCCAGCAGTAGCGGGATAGCGGGGGCCCAGTACTTC. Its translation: CASSSGIAGAQYF.

CDR3 amino acids: CASSRTTGQGDGYTF. CDR3 coding DNA: TGTGCCAGCAGTAGAACTACTGGACAGGGGGATGGCTACACCTTC. The chain joins TRBV6-1 to TRBJ1-2; 10 bases map to TRBD1. This CDR3 region has 15 residues. Germline CDR1 is MNHNS and CDR2 is SASEGT. The junction had 9 bases not matched to a gene; V was cut back by 5 bases and J by 6 bases.

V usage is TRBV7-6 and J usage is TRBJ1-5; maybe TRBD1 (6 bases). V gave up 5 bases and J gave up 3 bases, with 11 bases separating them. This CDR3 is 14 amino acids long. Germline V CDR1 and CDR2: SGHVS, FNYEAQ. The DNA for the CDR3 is TGTGCCAGCAGCACGGGACACCCCAATCAGCCCCAGCATTTT. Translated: CASSTGHPNQPQHF.

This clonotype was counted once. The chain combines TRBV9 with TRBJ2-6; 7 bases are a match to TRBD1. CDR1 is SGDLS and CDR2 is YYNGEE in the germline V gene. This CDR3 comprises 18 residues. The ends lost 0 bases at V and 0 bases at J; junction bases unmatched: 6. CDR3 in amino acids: CASSVEGGFYSGANVLTF. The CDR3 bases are TGTGCCAGCAGCGTAGAAGGGGGCTTTTACTCTGGGGCCAACGTCCTGACTTTC.

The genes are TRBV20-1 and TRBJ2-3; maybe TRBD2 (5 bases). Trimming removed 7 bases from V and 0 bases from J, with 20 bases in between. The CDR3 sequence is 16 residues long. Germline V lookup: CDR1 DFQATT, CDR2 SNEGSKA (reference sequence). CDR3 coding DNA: TGCAGTGTCATATCGTTTCTAGCACTCAGCACAGATACGCAGTATTTT. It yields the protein CSVISFLALSTDTQYF.

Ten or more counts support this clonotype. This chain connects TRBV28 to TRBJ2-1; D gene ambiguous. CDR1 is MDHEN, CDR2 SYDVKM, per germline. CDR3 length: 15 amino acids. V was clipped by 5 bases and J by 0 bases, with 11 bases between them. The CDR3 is CASSPWGTSYNEQFF. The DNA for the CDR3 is TGTGCCAGCAGTCCTTGGGGAACCTCCTACAATGAGCAGTTCTTC.

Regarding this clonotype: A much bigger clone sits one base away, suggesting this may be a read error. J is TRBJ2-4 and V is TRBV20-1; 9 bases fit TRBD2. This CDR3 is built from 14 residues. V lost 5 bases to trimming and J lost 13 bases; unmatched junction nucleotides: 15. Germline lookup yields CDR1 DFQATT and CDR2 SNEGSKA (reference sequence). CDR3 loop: CSAQPGLALNGQYF. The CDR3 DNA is TGCAGTGCTCAGCCGGGACTAGCATTAAATGGGCAGTACTTC.

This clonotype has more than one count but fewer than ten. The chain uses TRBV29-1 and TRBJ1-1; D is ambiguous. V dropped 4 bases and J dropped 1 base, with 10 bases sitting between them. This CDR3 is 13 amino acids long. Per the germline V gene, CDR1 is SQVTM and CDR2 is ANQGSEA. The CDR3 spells CSVVQETNTEAFF. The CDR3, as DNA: TGCAGCGTTGTTCAGGAAACGAACACTGAAGCTTTCTTT. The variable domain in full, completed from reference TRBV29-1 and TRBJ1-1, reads SAVISQKPSRDICQRGTSLTIQCQVDSQVTMMFWYRQQPGQSLTLIATANQGSEATYESGFVIDKFPISRPNLTFSTLTVSNMSPEDSSIYLCSVVQETNTEAFFGQGTRLTVV.

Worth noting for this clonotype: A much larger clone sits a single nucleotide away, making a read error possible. CDR3 loop: CASSFENEQFF. The CDR3 DNA follows: TGTGCCAGCAGTTTTGAGAATGAGCAGTTCTTC. This chain joins TRBV27 and TRBJ2-1, with unresolved D. Per germline, CDR1 MNHEY and CDR2 SMNVEV (reference sequence). CDR3 size: 11 residues. Deletions cut 3 bases from V and 7 bases from J, with 4 bases between.

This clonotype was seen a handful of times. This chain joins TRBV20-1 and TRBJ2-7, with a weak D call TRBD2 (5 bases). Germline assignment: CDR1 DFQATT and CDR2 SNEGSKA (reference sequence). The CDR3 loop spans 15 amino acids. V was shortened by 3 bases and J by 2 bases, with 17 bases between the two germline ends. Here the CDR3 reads CSARAPSAGPYEQYF. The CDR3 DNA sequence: TGCAGTGCTAGGGCCCCATCCGCGGGTCCCTACGAGCAGTACTTC.

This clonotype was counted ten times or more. CDR3 bases: TGTGCCAGCAGTCGGACAGCCATCTCCTACAATGAGCAGTTCTTC. As protein: CASSRTAISYNEQFF. V gene TRBV6-5 combines with J gene TRBJ2-1; D may be TRBD1 (6 bases). Trimming removed 5 bases from V and 0 bases from J, with 11 bases in between. The CDR3 sequence is 15 residues long. Germline V gene lookup returns CDR1 MNHEY and CDR2 SVGAGI.

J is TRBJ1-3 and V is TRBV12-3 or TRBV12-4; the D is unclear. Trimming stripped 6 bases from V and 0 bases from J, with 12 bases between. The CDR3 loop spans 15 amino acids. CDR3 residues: CASSTGRSSGNTIYF. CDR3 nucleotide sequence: TGTGCCAGCAGCACCGGACGGAGCTCTGGAAACACCATATATTTT.

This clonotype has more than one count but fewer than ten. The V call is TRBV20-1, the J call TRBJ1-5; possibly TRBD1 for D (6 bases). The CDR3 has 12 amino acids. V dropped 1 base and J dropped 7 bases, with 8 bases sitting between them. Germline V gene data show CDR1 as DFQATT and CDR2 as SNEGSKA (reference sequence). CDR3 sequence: CSARAGEQPQHF. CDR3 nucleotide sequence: TGCAGTGCTAGAGCAGGGGAACAGCCCCAGCATTTT.

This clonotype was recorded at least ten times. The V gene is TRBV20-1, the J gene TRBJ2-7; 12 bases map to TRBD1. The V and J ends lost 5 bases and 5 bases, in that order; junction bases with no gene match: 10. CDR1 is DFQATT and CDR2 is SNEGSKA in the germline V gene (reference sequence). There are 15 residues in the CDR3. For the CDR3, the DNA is TGCAGTGCTTTTTCCCCCGGGACAGGGGGCCACGAGCAGTACTTC. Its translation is CSAFSPGTGGHEQYF.

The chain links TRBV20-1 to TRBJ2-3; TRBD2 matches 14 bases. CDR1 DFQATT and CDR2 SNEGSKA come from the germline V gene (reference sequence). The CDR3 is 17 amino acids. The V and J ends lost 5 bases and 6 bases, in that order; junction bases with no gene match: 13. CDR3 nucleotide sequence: TGCAGTGCTGGTTCCGGGACTAGCGGGAGTCAGGCGGATACGCAGTATTTT. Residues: CSAGSGTSGSQADTQYF.

The chain's CDR3 is CASSVTSNTEAFF. The CDR3 DNA is TGTGCCAGCAGTGTCACATCGAACACTGAAGCTTTCTTT. The rearrangement joins TRBV25-1 to TRBJ1-1; no definite D call. This CDR3 is 13 amino acids long. Looked up from germline, CDR1 is MGHDK and CDR2 is SYGVNS. V was clipped by 4 bases and J by 1 base, with 7 bases between them.

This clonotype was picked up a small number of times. CDR3 protein: CASSPTSGGAFTGELFF. CDR3 nucleotides: TGTGCCAGCAGCCCGACTAGCGGGGGGGCCTTTACCGGGGAGCTGTTTTTT. The chain uses TRBV7-6 and TRBJ2-2; 14 bases match TRBD2. The CDR3 covers 17 residues. Germline CDR1 reads SGHVS; CDR2 reads FNYEAQ. Germline trimming cut 5 bases from V and 5 bases from J; bases unmatched to any gene: 7.

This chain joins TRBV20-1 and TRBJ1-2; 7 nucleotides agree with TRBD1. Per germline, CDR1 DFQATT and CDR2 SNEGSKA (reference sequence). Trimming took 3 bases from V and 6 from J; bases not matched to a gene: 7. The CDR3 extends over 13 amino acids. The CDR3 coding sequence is TGCAGTGCTAGGAGTCCCGGGACAGATGGCTACACCTTC. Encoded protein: CSARSPGTDGYTF.

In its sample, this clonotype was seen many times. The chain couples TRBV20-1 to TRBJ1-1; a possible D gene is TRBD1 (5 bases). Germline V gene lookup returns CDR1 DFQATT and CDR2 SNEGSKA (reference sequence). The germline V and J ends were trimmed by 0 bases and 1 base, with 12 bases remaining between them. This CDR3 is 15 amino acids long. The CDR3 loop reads CSARETRATNTEAFF. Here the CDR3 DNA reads TGCAGTGCTAGAGAAACCAGGGCTACGAACACTGAAGCTTTCTTT.

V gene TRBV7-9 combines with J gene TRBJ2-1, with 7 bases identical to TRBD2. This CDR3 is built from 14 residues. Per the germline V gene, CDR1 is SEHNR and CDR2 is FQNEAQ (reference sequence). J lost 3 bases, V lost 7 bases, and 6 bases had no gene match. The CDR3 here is CASTPRGVYNEQFF. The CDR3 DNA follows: TGTGCCAGCACCCCTCGGGGGGTCTACAATGAGCAGTTCTTC.

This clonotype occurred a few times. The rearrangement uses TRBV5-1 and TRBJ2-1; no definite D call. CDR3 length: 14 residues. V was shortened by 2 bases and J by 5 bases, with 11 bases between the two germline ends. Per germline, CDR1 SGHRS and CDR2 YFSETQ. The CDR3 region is CASSFVVGNNEQFF. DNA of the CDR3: TGCGCCAGCAGCTTCGTTGTGGGAAACAATGAGCAGTTCTTC.

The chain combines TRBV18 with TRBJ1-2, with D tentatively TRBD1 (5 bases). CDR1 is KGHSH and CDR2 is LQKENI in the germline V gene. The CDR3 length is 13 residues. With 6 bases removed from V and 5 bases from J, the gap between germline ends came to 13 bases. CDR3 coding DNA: TGTGCCAGCTCCCAAGCAGGGAGGTATGGCTACACCTTC. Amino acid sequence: CASSQAGRYGYTF.

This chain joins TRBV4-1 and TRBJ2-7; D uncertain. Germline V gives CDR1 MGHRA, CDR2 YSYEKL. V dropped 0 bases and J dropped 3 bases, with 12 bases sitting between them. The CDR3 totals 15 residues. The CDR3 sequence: CASSQEGRAHYEQYF. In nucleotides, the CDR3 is TGCGCCAGCAGCCAAGAGGGCCGGGCACACTACGAGCAGTACTTC.